Shown below are 11 T cell receptor beta chains from a single sample sequenced in a study of T cell responses to AZD1222 COVID-19 vaccine. Using immunoSEQ multiplex PCR, the repertoire was profiled, and TCRdb retains in-frame clones only, with some absent. The data show 160,000 or so clones, 94% seen once. The sample here was peripheral blood, taken 28 days after the second AZD1222 dose. The receptors derive from an adult who received the AZD1222 COVID-19 vaccine.

This chain joins TRBV2 and TRBJ1-1; weak D call: TRBD1 (5 bases). V lost 5 bases to trimming and J lost 6 bases, with 13 bases between them. Germline values: CDR1 SNHLY, CDR2 FYNNEI. This CDR3 has 13 residues. For the CDR3, the DNA is TGTGCCAGCAGTCTCGACCTGGGGCCTGAAGCTTTCTTT. Translation gives CASSLDLGPEAFF. The full variable domain, its missing parts supplied by reference TRBV2 and TRBJ1-1, is EPEVTQTPSHQVTQMGQEVILRCVPISNHLYFYWYRQILGQKVEFLVSFYNNEISEKSEIFDDQFSVERPDGSNFTLKIRSTKLEDSAMYFCASSLDLGPEAFFGQGTRLTVV.

The DNA for the CDR3 is TGTGCCAGCAGCTTTGGTGGGCCATACAATGAGCAGTTCTTC. It translates to CASSFGGPYNEQFF. This chain links TRBV11-3 with TRBJ2-1; D is unclear. The CDR3 covers 14 residues. Germline V gives CDR1 SGHNT, CDR2 YENEEA. Deletions cut 3 bases from V and 4 bases from J, with 10 bases between.

The chain links TRBV7-9 to TRBJ2-7; a possible D gene is TRBD1 (5 bases). CDR1 SEHNR and CDR2 FQNEAQ come from the germline V gene (reference sequence). This CDR3 contains 14 residues. V was pared by 1 base and J by 5 bases, with 12 bases between. CDR3 amino acids: CASSLEGALDEQYF. Here the CDR3 DNA reads TGTGCCAGCAGCTTAGAAGGGGCTCTGGACGAGCAGTACTTC.

The rearrangement uses TRBV3-1 (or the pseudogene TRBV3-2) and TRBJ2-1, with 10 bases that match TRBD2. Germline assignment: CDR1 LGHDT and CDR2 YNNKEL (reference sequence). The CDR3 totals 16 residues. The V gene end was trimmed by 1 base and the J gene end by 6 bases; junction bases not matched to a gene: 6. The CDR3 region has the DNA TGTGCCAGCAGCCAAGGACAACTAGCGGGACTCAATGAGCAGTTCTTC. It codes for CASSQGQLAGLNEQFF.

The V gene is TRBV4-2, the J gene TRBJ1-2, with a weak D call TRBD1 (5 bases). Germline V gives CDR1 LGHNA, CDR2 YNFKEQ. This CDR3 comprises 17 residues. The V end was cut by 0 bases, the J end by 0 bases, with 14 bases between. The CDR3 region is CASSQDIGAAANYGYTF. CDR3 nucleotide sequence: TGTGCCAGCAGCCAAGATATAGGGGCGGCGGCTAACTATGGCTACACCTTC.

The chain uses TRBV3-1 (or the pseudogene TRBV3-2) and TRBJ1-2; no clear D gene. This CDR3 has 12 amino acids. Germline loops: CDR1 LGHDT, CDR2 YNNKEL (reference sequence). V shed 4 bases and J shed 10 bases, with 13 bases lying between them. CDR3 sequence: CASSRGVEVYTF. CDR3 nucleotides: TGTGCCAGCAGCCGTGGAGTAGAAGTCTACACCTTC.

In this sample, this clone turned up once. This chain connects TRBV7-9 to TRBJ2-7; tentative D call: TRBD1 (6 bases). The CDR3 consists of 15 residues. Deletions cut 5 bases from V and 2 bases from J, with 16 bases between. Germline CDR1 reads SEHNR; CDR2 reads FQNEAQ (reference sequence). The CDR3 DNA follows: TGTGCCAGCAGCCGACTGATGGACAGAGCCTACGAGCAGTACTTC. This sequence encodes CASSRLMDRAYEQYF.

This sequence joins TRBV2 and TRBJ2-7; TRBD2 might be the D (5 bases). The length of the CDR3 is 15 residues. V lost 0 bases to trimming and J lost 9 bases, with 18 bases between them. The germline CDR1 and CDR2 sequences are SNHLY and FYNNEI. CDR3 region: CASSEAREGNAGQYF. For the CDR3, the DNA is TGTGCCAGCAGTGAAGCGAGAGAGGGTAATGCGGGGCAGTACTTC. The whole variable domain, filled in from reference TRBV2 and TRBJ2-7, reads EPEVTQTPSHQVTQMGQEVILRCVPISNHLYFYWYRQILGQKVEFLVSFYNNEISEKSEIFDDQFSVERPDGSNFTLKIRSTKLEDSAMYFCASSEAREGNAGQYFGPGTRLTVT.

The rearrangement links TRBV6-5 to TRBJ1-1; D gene ambiguous. Per the germline V gene, CDR1 is MNHEY and CDR2 is SVGAGI. Trimming stripped 8 bases from V and 4 bases from J, with 14 bases between. The CDR3 contains 13 residues. The CDR3 sequence is CASCRTHSTEAFF. The CDR3 DNA sequence: TGTGCCAGCTGCAGAACCCATTCCACTGAAGCTTTCTTT.

This clone was detected a few times. This chain joins TRBV5-1 and TRBJ2-1; tentatively, D is TRBD1 (5 bases). The CDR3 length is 13 residues. V was trimmed by 4 bases and J by 6 bases, leaving 11 bases between them. The germline V gene encodes CDR1 SGHRS and CDR2 YFSETQ. The CDR3 loop is CASSPDIANEQFF. The CDR3 coding sequence is TGCGCCAGCAGCCCGGACATCGCCAATGAGCAGTTCTTC.

V gene TRBV15 combines with J gene TRBJ2-1, with TRBD2 matching 9 bases. The CDR3 totals 14 residues. After removal of 1 base from V and 7 bases from J, the junction contained 2 bases not matched to a gene. Germline CDR1 is LNHNV and CDR2 is YYDKDF (reference sequence). The CDR3 region is CATSRVREGNEQFF. CDR3 DNA: TGTGCCACCAGCAGAGTGCGGGAGGGGAATGAGCAGTTCTTC.